This is a list of T cell receptor beta chains from one sample in a study of blood T cell repertoires in COVID-19. Sequencing used immunoSEQ multiplex PCR; TCRdb keeps in-frame clones, though not all of them. The sample gives fewer than 250,000 clones, around 90% of which show up once; 3% is in the top ten. Sequencing used peripheral blood. The receptors come from a man aged 55-75 years with acute or convalescent COVID-19. CDR3s include the opening cysteine and the closing phenylalanine or tryptophan. The order of the fields is J gene, D gene, CDR3 length, V gene, clone size, CDR3 DNA, CDR3 protein. D genes are given only for firm matches. Size values are once, few and many counts, or a class for expanded clones, and some rows have none.

j_call: TRBJ1-2; d_call: TRBD1; cdr3_length: 14; v_call: TRBV24-1; clone_size: NA; cdr3_nt: TGTGCCACCAGTGACCCGACAGGGGGATATGGCTACACCTTC; cdr3_aa: CATSDPTGGYGYTF
j_call: TRBJ1-6; d_call: TRBD1; cdr3_length: 14; v_call: TRBV30; clone_size: NA; cdr3_nt: TGTGCCTGGAGTTTAACAGGGGGAGGTTCACCCCTCCACTTT; cdr3_aa: CAWSLTGGGSPLHF
j_call: TRBJ1-2; d_call: TRBD1; cdr3_length: 14; v_call: TRBV6-5; clone_size: few; cdr3_nt: TGTGCCAGCAGTTATGCCGGGACAGTGGATGGCTACACCTTC; cdr3_aa: CASSYAGTVDGYTF
j_call: TRBJ2-5; d_call: NA; cdr3_length: 14; v_call: TRBV7-6; clone_size: NA; cdr3_nt: TGTGCCAGCAGCTTGAACACAATCCAAGAGACCCAGTACTTC; cdr3_aa: CASSLNTIQETQYF
j_call: TRBJ1-2; d_call: NA; cdr3_length: 14; v_call: TRBV28; clone_size: NA; cdr3_nt: TGTGCCAGCAGTTTAGAGGAGGGGAACTATGGCTACACCTTC; cdr3_aa: CASSLEEGNYGYTF
j_call: TRBJ2-7; d_call: NA; cdr3_length: 15; v_call: TRBV7-3; clone_size: NA; cdr3_nt: TGTGCCAGCAGCTTAGGTGGGGCAAGCAGCTACGAGCAGTACTTC; cdr3_aa: CASSLGGASSYEQYF
j_call: TRBJ1-5; d_call: TRBD1; cdr3_length: 14; v_call: TRBV7-9; clone_size: NA; cdr3_nt: TGTGCCAGCAGCTTAGGTACAGGGGAATGGCCCCAGCATTTT; cdr3_aa: CASSLGTGEWPQHF
j_call: TRBJ2-1; d_call: TRBD2; cdr3_length: 19; v_call: TRBV27; clone_size: NA; cdr3_nt: TGTGCCAGCAGTTTACAAAAGAGGACTAGCGGGGATACCTACAATGAGCAGTTCTTC; cdr3_aa: CASSLQKRTSGDTYNEQFF
j_call: TRBJ2-3; d_call: TRBD2; cdr3_length: 17; v_call: TRBV4-1; clone_size: NA; cdr3_nt: TGCGCCAGCAGCCAAGAAGCTAGCGGAGTAGCCACAGATACGCAGTATTTT; cdr3_aa: CASSQEASGVATDTQYF
j_call: TRBJ2-1; d_call: NA; cdr3_length: 12; v_call: TRBV6-5; clone_size: NA; cdr3_nt: TGTGCCAGCAGGTCGGAGGCCGATGAGCAGTTCTTC; cdr3_aa: CASRSEADEQFF
j_call: TRBJ1-2; d_call: TRBD1; cdr3_length: 15; v_call: TRBV7-8; clone_size: NA; cdr3_nt: TGTGCCAGCAGCTTAAGTCGGACAGGGGGTAATGGCTACACCTTC; cdr3_aa: CASSLSRTGGNGYTF
j_call: TRBJ2-7; d_call: TRBD1; cdr3_length: 14; v_call: TRBV2; clone_size: NA; cdr3_nt: TGTGCCAGCAGCCAAAAAGGGGGCAGCTACGAGCAGTACTTC; cdr3_aa: CASSQKGGSYEQYF
j_call: TRBJ1-5; d_call: TRBD1; cdr3_length: 14; v_call: TRBV27; clone_size: NA; cdr3_nt: TGTGCCAGCAGTTTGGACAGGGCGTATCAGCCCCAGCATTTT; cdr3_aa: CASSLDRAYQPQHF